This TCR beta chain was retrieved from a study of siplizumab effects on memory and regulatory T cells. Study-wide findings and caveats: The alloresponse seemed to draw substantially on naive T cells, which appeared more diverse than memory cells. Among mappable alloreactive CD4+ clones, the Treg-derived fraction averaged around 70% with siplizumab versus about 25% in controls. Only a minority of proliferating CD4+ or CD8+ clones had an assignable naive or memory phenotype, with roughly 80-96% lacking one.

V shed 5 bases and J shed 12 bases, with 20 bases lying between them. This CDR3 region has 14 residues. Germline loops: CDR1 SGHTA, CDR2 FQGNSA. Repertoires were generated with immunoSEQ multiplex PCR, while TCRdb's copy carries only in-frame clones and drops some. The sample has some 100,000 clones; about 93% are singletons. As regards this clone: Its antigen is unidentified.

The V gene is TRBV7-2, the J gene TRBJ2-1, with D tentatively TRBD2 (6 bases). Sample: non-Treg CD4+ T cells sorted from blood. The source of this sequence is a human donor in good health. The CDR3 sequence: CASSQAGPQEGQFF. The CDR3 DNA is TGTGCCAGCAGCCAGGCGGGCCCCCAGGAGGGGCAGTTCTTC.